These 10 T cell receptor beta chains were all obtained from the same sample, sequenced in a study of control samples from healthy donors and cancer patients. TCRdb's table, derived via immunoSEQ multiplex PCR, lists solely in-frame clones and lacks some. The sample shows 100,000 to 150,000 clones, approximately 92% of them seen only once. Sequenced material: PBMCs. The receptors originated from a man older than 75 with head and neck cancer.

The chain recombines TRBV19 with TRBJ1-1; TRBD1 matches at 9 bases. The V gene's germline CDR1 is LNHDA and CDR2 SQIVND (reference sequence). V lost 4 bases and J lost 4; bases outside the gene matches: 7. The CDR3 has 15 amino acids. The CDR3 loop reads CASSRRDREGTEAFF. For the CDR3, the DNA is TGTGCCAGTAGTAGGCGGGACAGGGAAGGCACTGAAGCTTTCTTT.

The CDR3 region is CAIAPGTVYNEQFF. The CDR3 bases are TGTGCCATTGCACCCGGGACAGTATACAATGAGCAGTTCTTC. The genes are TRBV10-3 and TRBJ2-1; 7 nucleotides match TRBD1. After removal of 9 bases from V and 4 bases from J, the junction contained 9 bases not matched to a gene. The CDR3 length is 14 residues. Per germline, CDR1 ENHRY and CDR2 SYGVKD.

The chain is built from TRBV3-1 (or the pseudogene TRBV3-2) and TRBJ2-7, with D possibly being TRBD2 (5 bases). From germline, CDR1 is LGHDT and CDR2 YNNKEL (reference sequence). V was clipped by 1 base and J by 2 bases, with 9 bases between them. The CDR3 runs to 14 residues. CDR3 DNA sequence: TGTGCCAGCAGCCAAGGGACTTCAACCTACGAGCAGTACTTC. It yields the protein CASSQGTSTYEQYF.

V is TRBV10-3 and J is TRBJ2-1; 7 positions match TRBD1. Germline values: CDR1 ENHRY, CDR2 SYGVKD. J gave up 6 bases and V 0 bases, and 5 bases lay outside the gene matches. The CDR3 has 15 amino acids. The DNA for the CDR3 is TGTGCCATCAGTGAGTCAAGGACAGGCATCAATGAGCAGTTCTTC. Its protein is CAISESRTGINEQFF.

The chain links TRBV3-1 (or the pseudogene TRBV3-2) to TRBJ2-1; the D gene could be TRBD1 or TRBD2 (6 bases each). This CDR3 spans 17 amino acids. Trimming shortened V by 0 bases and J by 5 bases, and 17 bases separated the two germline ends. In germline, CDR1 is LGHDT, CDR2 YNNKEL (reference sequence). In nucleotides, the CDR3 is TGTGCCAGCAGCCAAGATCTAGGGGGGAGTTTCAACAATGAGCAGTTCTTC. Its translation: CASSQDLGGSFNNEQFF.

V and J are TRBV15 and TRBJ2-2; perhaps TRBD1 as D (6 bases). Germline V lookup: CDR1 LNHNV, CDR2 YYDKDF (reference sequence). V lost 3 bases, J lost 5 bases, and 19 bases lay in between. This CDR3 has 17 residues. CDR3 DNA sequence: TGTGCCACCAGCAGCCGAACGGGACAACTTTATACCGGGGAGCTGTTTTTT. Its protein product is CATSSRTGQLYTGELFF.

The CDR3 here is CASSPTFDRGTDQPQHF. The CDR3, as DNA: TGTGCCAGCAGTCCGACTTTTGACAGGGGGACCGACCAGCCCCAGCATTTT. This chain connects TRBV6-6 to TRBJ1-5, with 9 bases matching TRBD1. Germline lookup yields CDR1 MNHNY and CDR2 SVGAGI (reference sequence). The J segment lost 7 bases and the V segment lost 5 bases, leaving 15 bases of the junction unmatched. The CDR3 consists of 17 residues.

The CDR3 region has the DNA TGCGCCAGCAGCTACCAAATCCTGACAGGGGTTACGGGCACTGAAGCTTTCTTT. Translating it yields CASSYQILTGVTGTEAFF. The chain couples TRBV5-1 to TRBJ1-1, with 8 nucleotides matching TRBD1. The length of the CDR3 is 18 residues. CDR1 SGHRS and CDR2 YFSETQ come from the germline V gene. V lost 3 bases to trimming and J lost 4 bases; unmatched junction nucleotides: 17.

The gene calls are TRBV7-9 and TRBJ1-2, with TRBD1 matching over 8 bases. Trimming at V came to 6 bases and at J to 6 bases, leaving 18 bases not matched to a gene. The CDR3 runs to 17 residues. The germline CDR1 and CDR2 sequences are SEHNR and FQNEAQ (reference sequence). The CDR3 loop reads CASSVISPPAGGDGYTF. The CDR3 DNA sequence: TGTGCCAGCAGTGTAATTTCCCCCCCGGCAGGGGGCGATGGCTACACCTTC. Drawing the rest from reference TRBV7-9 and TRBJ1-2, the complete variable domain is DTGVSQNPRHKITKRGQNVTFRCDPISEHNRLYWYRQTLGQGPEFLTYFQNEAQLEKSRLLSDRFSAERPKGSFSTLEIQRTEQGDSAMYLCASSVISPPAGGDGYTFGSGTRLTVV.

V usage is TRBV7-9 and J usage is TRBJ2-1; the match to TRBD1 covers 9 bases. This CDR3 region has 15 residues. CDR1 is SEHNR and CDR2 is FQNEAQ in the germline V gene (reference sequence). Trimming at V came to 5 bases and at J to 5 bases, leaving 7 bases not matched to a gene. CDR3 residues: CASSLGTGLDNEQFF. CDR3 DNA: TGTGCCAGCAGCCTCGGGACAGGGCTTGACAATGAGCAGTTCTTC.